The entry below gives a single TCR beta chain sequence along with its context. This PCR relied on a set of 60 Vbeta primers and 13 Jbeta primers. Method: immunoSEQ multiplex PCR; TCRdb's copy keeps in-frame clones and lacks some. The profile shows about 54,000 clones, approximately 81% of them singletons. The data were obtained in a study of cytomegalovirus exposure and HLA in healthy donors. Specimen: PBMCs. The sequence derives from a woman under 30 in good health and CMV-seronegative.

CDR3 sequence reads: CASSWGDRGHKDTQYF. CDR3 nucleotides: TGTGCCAGCAGCTGGGGGGACAGGGGGCATAAAGATACGCAGTATTTT. This sequence joins TRBV11-3 and TRBJ2-3; 12 nucleotides agree with TRBD1. The CDR3 is made up of 16 amino acids. Trimming took 4 bases from V and 5 from J; bases not matched to a gene: 7. Germline V gene data show CDR1 as SGHNT and CDR2 as YENEEA.